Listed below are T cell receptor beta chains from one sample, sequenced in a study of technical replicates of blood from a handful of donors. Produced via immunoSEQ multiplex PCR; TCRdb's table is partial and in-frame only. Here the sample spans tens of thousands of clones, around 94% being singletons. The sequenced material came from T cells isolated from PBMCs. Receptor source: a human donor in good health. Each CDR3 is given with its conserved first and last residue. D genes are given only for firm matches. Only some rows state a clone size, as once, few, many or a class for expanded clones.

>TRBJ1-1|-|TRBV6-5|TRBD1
TGTGCCAGCAGTTACTGGACAGGGGGCACTGAAGCTTTCTTT
CASSYWTGGTEAFF
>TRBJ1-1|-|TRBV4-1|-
TGCGCCAGCAGCCAAGCGCGATCCCAGAACACTGAAGCTTTCTTT
CASSQARSQNTEAFF
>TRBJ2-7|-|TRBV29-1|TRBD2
TGCAGCGTTGCAGCGGGGGGGATCTGGGAGCAGTACTTC
CSVAAGGIWEQYF
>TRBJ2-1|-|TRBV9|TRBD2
TGTGCCAGCAGCCCGGGACTAGCGGGAGAGAACATCCCTAATGAGCAGTTCTTC
CASSPGLAGENIPNEQFF
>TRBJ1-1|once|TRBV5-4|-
TGTGCCAGCAGCTCCTCAGACTTGGGGGCGACTGAAGCTTTCTTT
CASSSSDLGATEAFF
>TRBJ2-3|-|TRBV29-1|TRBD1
TGCAGTGCCGAGACAGGGCACCCAGATACGCAGTATTTT
CSAETGHPDTQYF
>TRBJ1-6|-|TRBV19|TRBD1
TGTGCCAGTAGTTCCCAACAGGGGGTCCGATCACCCCTCCACTTT
CASSSQQGVRSPLHF
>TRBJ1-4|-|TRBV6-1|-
TGTGCCAGCAATCCGAGACAGGCGCAAAATGAAAAACTGTTTTTT
CASNPRQAQNEKLFF
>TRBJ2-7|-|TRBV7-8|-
TGTGCCAGCAGCTTACGGACTGGACTATCCTACGAGCAGTACTTC
CASSLRTGLSYEQYF
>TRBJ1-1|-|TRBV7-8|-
TGTGCCAGCAGCTGGGTGGGGGGTTCGCGGACTGAAGCTTTCTTT
CASSWVGGSRTEAFF
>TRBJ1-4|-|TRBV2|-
TGTGCCAGCAGTGACACGACAGGAGATAATGAAAAACTGTTTTTT
CASSDTTGDNEKLFF
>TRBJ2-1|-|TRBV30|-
TGTGCCCTAGCGATCTACAATGAGCAGTTCTTC
CALAIYNEQFF
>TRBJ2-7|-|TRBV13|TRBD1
TGTGCCAGCAGCTCCACCCCGGGACAGGGATACGAGCAGTACTTC
CASSSTPGQGYEQYF
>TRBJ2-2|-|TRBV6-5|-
TGTGCCAGCAGTTCCGATCTACTTACCACCGGGGAGCTGTTTTTT
CASSSDLLTTGELFF
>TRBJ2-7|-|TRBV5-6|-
TGTGCCAGCAGCATAGGGGCCTACGAGCAGTACTTC
CASSIGAYEQYF
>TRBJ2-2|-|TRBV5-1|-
TGCGCCAGCAGCTCACAGGGTAACACCGGGGAGCTGTTTTTT
CASSSQGNTGELFF
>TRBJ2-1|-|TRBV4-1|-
TGCGCCAGCAGCCGACTCCTAGAGGCAGGTAGGGGGTTCTTC
CASSRLLEAGRGFF
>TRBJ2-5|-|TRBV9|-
TGTGCCAGCAGCGTAGGAGGAGAGACCCAGTACTTC
CASSVGGETQYF
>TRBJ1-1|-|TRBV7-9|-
TGTGCCAGCAGCCCCCCGTTGAACACTGAAGCTTTCTTT
CASSPPLNTEAFF
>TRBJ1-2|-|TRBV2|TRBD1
TGTGCCAGCAGTTGGACAGGGGATAAGTATGGGGGCTACACCTTC
CASSWTGDKYGGYTF
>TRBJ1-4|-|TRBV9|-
TGTGCCAGCAGCGTAGGAGGAGCAACTAATGAAAAACTGTTTTTT
CASSVGGATNEKLFF
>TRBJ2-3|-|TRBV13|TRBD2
TGTGCCACCGACCGACTAGCTGTGAAAGATACGCAGTATTTT
CATDRLAVKDTQYF
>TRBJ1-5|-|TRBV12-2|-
TGTACAAGTCGCTTCCACACAGGGTGTCAGCCCCAGCATTTT
CTSRFHTGCQPQHF
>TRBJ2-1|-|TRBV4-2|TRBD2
TGTGCGACCACCGGGACTAGCGGGTGGGGCAATGAGCAGTTCTTC
CATTGTSGWGNEQFF
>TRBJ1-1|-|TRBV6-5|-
TGTGCCAGCAGTTATAGGGGGGAGGGCCCCAAGGAAGCTTTCTTT
CASSYRGEGPKEAFF
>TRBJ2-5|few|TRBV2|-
TGTGCCAGCTATCTAGCGACCGACCAAGAGACCCAGTACTTC
CASYLATDQETQYF
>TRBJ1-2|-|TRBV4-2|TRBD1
TGTGCCAGCAGCCAGGCCGATACCGACAGGGCCTATGGCTACACCTTC
CASSQADTDRAYGYTF
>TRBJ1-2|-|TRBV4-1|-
TGCGCCAGCAGCCATCCAACCGGCGGGGGGCCCTCCTATGGCTACACCTTC
CASSHPTGGGPSYGYTF
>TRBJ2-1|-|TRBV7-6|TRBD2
TGTGCCAGCAGCTTACTTCGCTCCGGGAGGGCCTATTGGAATGAGCAGTTCTTC
CASSLLRSGRAYWNEQFF
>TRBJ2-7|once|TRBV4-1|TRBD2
TGCGCCAGCAGCCAAGGGACTAGTGGCTACGAGCAGTACTTC
CASSQGTSGYEQYF
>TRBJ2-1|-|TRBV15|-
TGTGCCACCAGCAGAGGAGGCGGGACCAATGAGCAGTTCTTC
CATSRGGGTNEQFF
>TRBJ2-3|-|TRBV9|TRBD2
TGTGCCAGCAGCGTAGAGGGCCTGCGGGGGGTCGCAGATACGCAGTATTTT
CASSVEGLRGVADTQYF
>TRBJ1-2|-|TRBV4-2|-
TGTGCCAGCAGCCTAATTAGGACAGCAAACTATGGCTACACCTTC
CASSLIRTANYGYTF
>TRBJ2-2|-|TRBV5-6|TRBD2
TGTGCCAGCAGCTTGGCGGGAGGGGGTAACACCGGGGAGCTGTTTTTT
CASSLAGGGNTGELFF
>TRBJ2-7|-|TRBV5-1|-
TGCGCCAGCAGCCCCCCCCCTAAAGACTACGAGCAGTACTTC
CASSPPPKDYEQYF
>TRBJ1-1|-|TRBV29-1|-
TGCAGCGTTGGAGGGTTCCCAGTCACCACTGAAGCTTTCTTT
CSVGGFPVTTEAFF
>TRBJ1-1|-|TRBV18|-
TGTGCCAGCTCACCAAGCAGGGGTCGGATGTTGAACACTGAAGCTTTCTTT
CASSPSRGRMLNTEAFF
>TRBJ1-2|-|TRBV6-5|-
TGTGCCAGCAGCAAAGGTCCAGGCGCGAATTATGGCTACACCTTC
CASSKGPGANYGYTF
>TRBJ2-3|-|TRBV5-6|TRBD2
TGTGCCAGCAGCGTGGGACTAGCGGACCGCACAGATACGCAGTATTTT
CASSVGLADRTDTQYF
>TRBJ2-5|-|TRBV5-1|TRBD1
TGCGCCAGCAGCTTGGTTGGGACAGGGCAGGAGACCCAGTACTTC
CASSLVGTGQETQYF
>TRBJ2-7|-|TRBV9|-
TGTGCCAGCAGCGTAGACGGACTGAGCTCCTACGAGCAGTACTTC
CASSVDGLSSYEQYF
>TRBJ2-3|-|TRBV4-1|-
TGCGCCAGCAGTGAATCTTCTCCTGAGTACACAGATACGCAGTATTTT
CASSESSPEYTDTQYF